The 20 T cell receptor beta chains presented below share a single source sample, sequenced in a study of blood T cells in healthy people across ages. Together with a sample-barcoded 5' primer, a J-beta primer mix was included in a second PCR lasting about 7 to 11 cycles. TCRdb ran MiXCR on the 5' RACE reads and lists one entry per CDR3 protein. The sample shows around 1.5 million distinct CDR3 sequences, almost 60% of them seen only once. Sequenced material: blood. The source is a man between 18 and 35 years old in good health.

This chain connects TRBV7-9 to TRBJ2-7; possible D gene TRBD2, 5 bases. Deletions cut 11 bases from V and 0 bases from J, with 20 bases between. The germline V gene has CDR1 SEHNR and CDR2 FQNEAQ (reference sequence). The CDR3 totals 15 residues. CDR3 sequence (DNA): TGTGCCGGAGAAGACCTACGGGATAGCTCCTACGAGCAGTACTTC. It yields the protein CAGEDLRDSSYEQYF.

The table lists this clonotype with a few counts. The V call is TRBV11-2, the J call TRBJ2-1; D possibly corresponds to TRBD1 (5 bases). This CDR3 contains 15 residues. Germline V gene lookup returns CDR1 SGHAT and CDR2 FQNNGV. Trimming removed 0 bases at V and 5 bases at J, with 11 bases between. CDR3 sequence: CASSLDLQGHNEQFF. CDR3 nucleotide sequence: TGTGCCAGCAGCTTAGATCTTCAGGGTCACAATGAGCAGTTCTTC.

The chain combines TRBV15 with TRBJ2-1; 10 nucleotides align to TRBD1. This CDR3 is 16 amino acids long. Germline values: CDR1 LNHNV, CDR2 YYDKDF (reference sequence). V trimming: 3 bases; J trimming: 6 bases; junction bases outside the gene matches: 8. The CDR3 loop reads CATSSRDRGFLNEQFF. The CDR3 DNA follows: TGTGCCACCAGCAGCAGGGACAGGGGATTTCTCAATGAGCAGTTCTTC.

V is TRBV28 and J is TRBJ2-7; tentative D call: TRBD2 (5 bases). V lost 9 bases to trimming and J lost 4 bases, with 16 bases between them. Germline CDR1 MDHEN, CDR2 SYDVKM. The CDR3 spans 13 residues. The CDR3 bases are TGTGCCAGTAGAGCGGCTAGTAGGTACGAGCAGTACTTC. Encoded protein: CASRAASRYEQYF.

This clonotype was seen only a few times. The chain joins TRBV10-3 to TRBJ1-6; D gene unclear. Trimming pared 5 bases from V and 6 bases from J, leaving 20 bases between. This CDR3 has 17 amino acids. Germline V gene data show CDR1 as ENHRY and CDR2 as SYGVKD. Written as DNA, the CDR3 is TGTGCCATCAGTTTGGGCAATTTGGGAACCGCTAATTCACCCCTCCACTTT. Amino acid sequence: CAISLGNLGTANSPLHF.

This clonotype was detected many times. The rearrangement joins TRBV12-3 or TRBV12-4 to TRBJ2-1, with 11 bases fitting TRBD2. This CDR3 contains 17 residues. Trimming took 5 bases from V and 12 from J; bases not matched to a gene: 18. CDR3 loop: CASSPRTGERLAGPQFF. In DNA form, the CDR3 reads TGTGCCAGCAGTCCCCGGACAGGGGAGAGACTAGCGGGACCGCAGTTCTTC.

The chain has TRBV20-1 and TRBJ1-2, with TRBD1 matching over 7 bases. CDR3 length equals 15 residues. Per germline, CDR1 DFQATT and CDR2 SNEGSKA (reference sequence). V shed 6 bases and J 8 bases; nucleotides not matched to a gene: 18. CDR3 region: CSAPKFGTGDYGYTF. The CDR3 coding sequence is TGCAGTGCCCCAAAATTTGGTACAGGGGATTACGGCTACACCTTC.

This chain joins TRBV7-9 and TRBJ2-1; 8 bases agree with TRBD2. Trimming cost V 1 base and J 7 bases; bases outside gene matches: 3. The germline CDR1 and CDR2 sequences are SEHNR and FQNEAQ (reference sequence). This CDR3 spans 14 amino acids. This chain's CDR3 is CASSLGLAWNEQFF. CDR3 in DNA: TGTGCCAGCAGCTTAGGACTAGCGTGGAATGAGCAGTTCTTC. The entire variable domain, with the rest obtained from reference TRBV7-9 and TRBJ2-1, is as follows: DTGVSQNPRHKITKRGQNVTFRCDPISEHNRLYWYRQTLGQGPEFLTYFQNEAQLEKSRLLSDRFSAERPKGSFSTLEIQRTEQGDSAMYLCASSLGLAWNEQFFGPGTRLTVL.

This clonotype was observed a few times. This may arise from a read error, as a much more abundant clone is one base away. The CDR3, as DNA: TGTGCCAGCAGGACGGGAGCGGGGGCAGACATTCAGTACTTC. Amino acids: CASRTGAGADIQYF. V usage is TRBV12-3 or TRBV12-4 and J usage is TRBJ2-4; 8 nucleotides align to TRBD2. The length of the CDR3 is 14 residues. After removal of 6 bases from V and 8 bases from J, the junction contained 9 bases not matched to a gene.

The rearrangement uses TRBV9 and TRBJ2-5; D unclear. V was shortened by 0 bases and J by 5 bases, with 2 bases between the two germline ends. The CDR3 consists of 11 residues. The germline V gene has CDR1 SGDLS and CDR2 YYNGEE. CDR3: CASSVAETQYF. The CDR3 coding sequence is TGTGCCAGCAGCGTAGCTGAGACCCAGTACTTC.

The rearrangement uses TRBV29-1 and TRBJ2-4; TRBD2 might be the D (5 bases). Trimming removed 3 bases at V and 6 bases at J, with 12 bases between. Germline assignment: CDR1 SQVTM and CDR2 ANQGSEA. This CDR3 is built from 13 residues. The CDR3: CSVERAGRNIQYF. CDR3 nucleotide sequence: TGCAGCGTTGAGCGGGCCGGCCGAAACATTCAGTACTTC.

This chain joins TRBV7-9 and TRBJ2-5; tentative D call: TRBD2 (5 bases). This CDR3 contains 16 residues. From germline, CDR1 is SEHNR and CDR2 FQNEAQ (reference sequence). V lost 7 bases and J 1 base, leaving 19 bases between the germline ends. The CDR3 loop is CASIPERIPLQETQYF. As DNA, the CDR3 is TGTGCCAGCATCCCGGAGCGGATCCCCCTCCAAGAGACCCAGTACTTC.

This clonotype was recorded once. This sequence joins TRBV29-1 and TRBJ2-2, with D uncertain. This CDR3 region has 13 residues. Germline loops: CDR1 SQVTM, CDR2 ANQGSEA. V lost 4 bases to trimming and J lost 2 bases, with 8 bases between them. The CDR3 nucleotides are TGCAGCGTTGTTCGGATCAACACCGGGGAGCTGTTTTTT. This codes for CSVVRINTGELFF.

The chain employs TRBV4-1 and TRBJ1-2; D gene ambiguous. Per germline, CDR1 MGHRA and CDR2 YSYEKL. Deletions cut 4 bases from V and 3 bases from J, with 15 bases between. There are 15 residues in the CDR3. In nucleotides, the CDR3 is TGCGCCAGCAGCCCGGCCCTCCCTGGGGACTATGGCTACACCTTC. Translated: CASSPALPGDYGYTF.

This sequence joins TRBV6-1 and TRBJ2-3; D gene ambiguous. Germline V gene lookup returns CDR1 MNHNS and CDR2 SASEGT. V was cut by 4 bases and J by 2 bases, with 10 bases left in between. The CDR3 sequence is 14 residues long. In DNA, the CDR3 is TGTGCCAGCAGTGCCGGGTTTTCCACAGATACGCAGTATTTT. As protein: CASSAGFSTDTQYF.

The chain combines TRBV29-1 with TRBJ2-3; no firm D call. CDR1 SQVTM and CDR2 ANQGSEA come from the germline V gene. V gave up 4 bases and J gave up 5 bases, with 13 bases separating them. The CDR3 loop spans 13 amino acids. The CDR3 is CSVGRMNGDTQYF. CDR3 coding DNA: TGCAGCGTTGGCAGGATGAATGGAGATACGCAGTATTTT.

In this sample, this clonotype turned up a few times. The chain joins TRBV2 to TRBJ1-3; unclear D gene. Per the germline V gene, CDR1 is SNHLY and CDR2 is FYNNEI. This CDR3 has 13 residues. The V end lost 7 bases, the J end lost 5 bases, and 12 bases lay between the germline ends. CDR3 in DNA: TGTGCCAGCACGGCGGAGCGACGAAACACCATATATTTT. Amino acid sequence: CASTAERRNTIYF.

This clonotype came up once. This chain uses TRBV27 with TRBJ2-1, with 9 bases that match TRBD2. The germline gives CDR1 MNHEY, CDR2 SMNVEV (reference sequence). CDR3 length: 16 amino acids. J was trimmed by 0 bases and V by 4 bases; bases with no gene match: 4. The CDR3 reads CASSSIAGDSYNEQFF. The CDR3 coding sequence is TGTGCCAGCAGTTCAATAGCGGGGGACTCCTACAATGAGCAGTTCTTC.

This clonotype was detected a few times. This chain links TRBV29-1 with TRBJ1-2, with no clear D. This CDR3 region has 14 residues. Between the trimmed V and J ends, which lost 4 bases and 7 bases, there was a span of 19 bases. Germline values: CDR1 SQVTM, CDR2 ANQGSEA. CDR3: CSVVVPKGSSGYTF. The DNA of the CDR3 is TGCAGCGTTGTGGTCCCGAAAGGGTCCTCTGGCTACACCTTC.

CDR3 region: CASSLSPWDRGSEAFF. The CDR3 DNA follows: TGCGCCAGCAGCTTATCCCCGTGGGACAGGGGGTCAGAAGCTTTCTTT. The chain carries TRBV5-1 and TRBJ1-1, with TRBD1 matching over 11 bases. CDR3 size: 16 residues. With V trimmed by 2 bases and J by 8 bases, 11 bases remained unmatched. Per the germline V gene, CDR1 is SGHRS and CDR2 is YFSETQ.